Below, one T cell receptor beta chain is given with its context. CDR3 length equals 14 residues. V was clipped by 6 bases and J by 5 bases; unmatched bases: 4. Germline loops: CDR1 ENHRY, CDR2 SYGVKD. These data belong to a study of cytomegalovirus exposure and HLA in healthy donors. Primers included in the PCR were 60 Vbeta and 13 Jbeta primers. Repertoires were generated with immunoSEQ multiplex PCR, while TCRdb's copy carries only in-frame clones and drops some. The sample records around 190,000 clones, about 80% being singletons. The chain uses TRBV10-3 and TRBJ2-2; 9 positions match TRBD1. This TCR was sampled from a woman in her 30s in good health and CMV-seropositive. The sequenced sample consisted of PBMCs. CDR3 DNA sequence: TGTGCCATCAGAGGGGACAGGGTAACCGGGGAGCTGTTTTTT. Amino acid sequence: CAIRGDRVTGELFF.